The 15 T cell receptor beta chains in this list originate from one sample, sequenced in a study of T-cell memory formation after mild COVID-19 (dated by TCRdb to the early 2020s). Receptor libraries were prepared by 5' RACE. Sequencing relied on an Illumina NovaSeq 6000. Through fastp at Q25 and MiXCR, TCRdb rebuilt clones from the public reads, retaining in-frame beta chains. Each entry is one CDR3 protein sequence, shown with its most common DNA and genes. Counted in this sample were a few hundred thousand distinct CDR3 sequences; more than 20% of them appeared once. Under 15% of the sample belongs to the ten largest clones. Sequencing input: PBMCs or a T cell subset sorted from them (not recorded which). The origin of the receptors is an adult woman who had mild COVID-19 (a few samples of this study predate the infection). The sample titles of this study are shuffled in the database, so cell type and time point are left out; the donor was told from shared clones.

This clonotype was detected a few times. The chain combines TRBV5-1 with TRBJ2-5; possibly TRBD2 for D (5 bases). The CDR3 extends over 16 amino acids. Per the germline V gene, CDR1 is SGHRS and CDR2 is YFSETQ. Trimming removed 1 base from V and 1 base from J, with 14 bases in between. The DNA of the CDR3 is TGCGCCAGCAGCTTGCGATCGTCACTAGTCCAAGAGACCCAGTACTTC. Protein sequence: CASSLRSSLVQETQYF. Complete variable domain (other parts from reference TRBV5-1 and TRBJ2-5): KAGVTQTPRYLIKTRGQQVTLSCSPISGHRSVSWYQQTPGQGLQFLFEYFSETQRNKGNFPGRFSGRQFSNSRSEMNVSTLELGDSALYLCASSLRSSLVQETQYFGPGTRLLVL.

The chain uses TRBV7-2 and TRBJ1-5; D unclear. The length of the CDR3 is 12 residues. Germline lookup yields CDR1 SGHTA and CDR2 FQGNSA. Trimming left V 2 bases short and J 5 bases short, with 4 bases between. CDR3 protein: CASSLQDQPQHF. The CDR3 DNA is TGTGCCAGCAGCTTACAGGATCAGCCCCAGCATTTT.

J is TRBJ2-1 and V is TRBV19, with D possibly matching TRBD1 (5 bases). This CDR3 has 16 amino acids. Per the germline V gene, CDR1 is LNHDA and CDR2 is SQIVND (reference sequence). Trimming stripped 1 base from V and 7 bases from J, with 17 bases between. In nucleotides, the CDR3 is TGTGCCAGTAGTATAGGTGGCAAGGGGCATTGGAATGAGCAGTTCTTC. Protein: CASSIGGKGHWNEQFF.

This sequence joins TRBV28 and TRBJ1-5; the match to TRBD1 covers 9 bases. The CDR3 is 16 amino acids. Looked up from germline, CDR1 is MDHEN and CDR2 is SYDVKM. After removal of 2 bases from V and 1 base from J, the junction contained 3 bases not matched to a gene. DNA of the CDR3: TGTGCCAGCAGTTTACGAGGACAGGGGAGCAATCAGCCCCAGCATTTT. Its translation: CASSLRGQGSNQPQHF.

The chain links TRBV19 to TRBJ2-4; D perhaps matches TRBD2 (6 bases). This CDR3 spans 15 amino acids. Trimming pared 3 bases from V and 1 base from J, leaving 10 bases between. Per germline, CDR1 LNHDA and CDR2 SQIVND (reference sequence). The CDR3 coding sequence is TGTGCCAGTAGTATCCGGGGGAGGGCCAAAAACATTCAGTACTTC. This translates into CASSIRGRAKNIQYF.

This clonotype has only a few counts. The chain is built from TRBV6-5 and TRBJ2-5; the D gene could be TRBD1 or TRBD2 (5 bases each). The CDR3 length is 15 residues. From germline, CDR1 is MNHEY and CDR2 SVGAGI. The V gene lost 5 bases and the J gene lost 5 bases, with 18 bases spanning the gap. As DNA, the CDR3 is TGTGCCAGCAGTAGAACCCGGGGCGTGGGGGAGACCCAGTACTTC. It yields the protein CASSRTRGVGETQYF.

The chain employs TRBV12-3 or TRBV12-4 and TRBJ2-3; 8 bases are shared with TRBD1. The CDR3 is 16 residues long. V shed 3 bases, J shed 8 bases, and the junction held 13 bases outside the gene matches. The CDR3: CASSFIGTGLWGTQYF. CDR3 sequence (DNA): TGTGCCAGCAGTTTTATCGGGACAGGCCTTTGGGGTACGCAGTATTTT.

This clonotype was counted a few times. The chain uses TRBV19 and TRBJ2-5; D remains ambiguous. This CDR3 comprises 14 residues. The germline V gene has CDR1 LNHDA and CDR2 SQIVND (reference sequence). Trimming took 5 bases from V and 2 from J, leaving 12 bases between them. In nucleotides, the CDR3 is TGTGCCAGTAGTCCCGGTTGGAGACAAGAGACCCAGTACTTC. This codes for CASSPGWRQETQYF.

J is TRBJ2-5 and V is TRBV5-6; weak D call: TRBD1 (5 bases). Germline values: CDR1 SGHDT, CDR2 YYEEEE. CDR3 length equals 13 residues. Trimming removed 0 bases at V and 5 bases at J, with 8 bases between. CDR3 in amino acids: CASSLDRLETQYF. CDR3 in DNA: TGTGCCAGCAGCTTGGACAGGTTGGAGACCCAGTACTTC.

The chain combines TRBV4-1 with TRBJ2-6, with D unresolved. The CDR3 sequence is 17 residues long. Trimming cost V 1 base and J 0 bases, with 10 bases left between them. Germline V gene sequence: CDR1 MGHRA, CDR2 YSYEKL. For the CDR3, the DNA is TGCGCCAGCAGCCAAGCGCTCGCGAGCTCTGGGGCCAACGTCCTGACTTTC. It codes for CASSQALASSGANVLTF.

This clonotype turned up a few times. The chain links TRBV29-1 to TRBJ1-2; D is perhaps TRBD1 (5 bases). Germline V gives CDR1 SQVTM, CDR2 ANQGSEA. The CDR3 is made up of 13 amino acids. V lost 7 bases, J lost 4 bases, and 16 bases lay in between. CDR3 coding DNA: TGCAGCGCCCTAGGGGCATTTGGCTATGGCTACACCTTC. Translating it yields CSALGAFGYGYTF.

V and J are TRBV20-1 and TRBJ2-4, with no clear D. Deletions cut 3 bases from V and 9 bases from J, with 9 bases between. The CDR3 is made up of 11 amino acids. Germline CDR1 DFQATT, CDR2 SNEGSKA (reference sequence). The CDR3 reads CSASKEPIQYF. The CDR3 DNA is TGCAGTGCTAGCAAAGAGCCCATTCAGTACTTC.

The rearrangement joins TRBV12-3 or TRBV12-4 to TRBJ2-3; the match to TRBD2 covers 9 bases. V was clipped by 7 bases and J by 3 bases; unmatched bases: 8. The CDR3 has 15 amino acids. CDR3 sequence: CASTGLASSTDTQYF. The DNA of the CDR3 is TGTGCCAGCACAGGACTAGCGAGCTCAACAGATACGCAGTATTTT.

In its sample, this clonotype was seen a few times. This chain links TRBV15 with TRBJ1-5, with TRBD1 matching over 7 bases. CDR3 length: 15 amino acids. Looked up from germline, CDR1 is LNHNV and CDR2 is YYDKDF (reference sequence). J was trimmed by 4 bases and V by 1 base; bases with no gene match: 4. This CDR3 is CATSRVTGANQPQHF. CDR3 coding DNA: TGTGCCACCAGCAGAGTCACAGGGGCGAATCAGCCCCAGCATTTT. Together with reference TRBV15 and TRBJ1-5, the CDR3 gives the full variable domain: DAMVIQNPRYQVTQFGKPVTLSCSQTLNHNVMYWYQQKSSQAPKLLFHYYDKDFNNEADTPDNFQSRRPNTSFCFLDIRSPGLGDTAMYLCATSRVTGANQPQHFGDGTRLSIL.

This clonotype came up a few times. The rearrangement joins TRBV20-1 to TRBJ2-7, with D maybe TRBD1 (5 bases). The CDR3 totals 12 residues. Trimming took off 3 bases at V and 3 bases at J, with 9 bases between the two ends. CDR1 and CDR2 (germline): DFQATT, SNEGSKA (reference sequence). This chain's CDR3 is CSARTENYEQYF. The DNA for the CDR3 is TGCAGTGCTAGGACAGAAAACTACGAGCAGTACTTC.